The sample holds many counts of the clone carrying this TCR beta chain. The source of the sample is a study of neurological immune-mediated disorders. The time point is: longitudinal time-point 1 (baseline). Each CDR3 protein gets one entry after TCRdb re-called the 5' RACE reads with MiXCR. The repertoire includes some 77,000 distinct CDR3 sequences, around 13% of them detected once, and 4.6% sits in the top ten. The germline CDR1 and CDR2 sequences are MDHEN and SYDVKM. V trimming: 2 bases; J trimming: 3 bases; junction bases outside the gene matches: 4. The CDR3 contains 14 residues. Sample: PBMCs. This TCR derives from a female donor with HTLV-1-associated myelopathy (HAM/TSP). J is TRBJ2-7 and V is TRBV28, with 7 bases matching TRBD2. CDR3 nucleotide sequence: TGTGCCAGCAGTTTACGGGGGGAGGGCTACGAGCAGTACTTC. Amino acid sequence: CASSLRGEGYEQYF.